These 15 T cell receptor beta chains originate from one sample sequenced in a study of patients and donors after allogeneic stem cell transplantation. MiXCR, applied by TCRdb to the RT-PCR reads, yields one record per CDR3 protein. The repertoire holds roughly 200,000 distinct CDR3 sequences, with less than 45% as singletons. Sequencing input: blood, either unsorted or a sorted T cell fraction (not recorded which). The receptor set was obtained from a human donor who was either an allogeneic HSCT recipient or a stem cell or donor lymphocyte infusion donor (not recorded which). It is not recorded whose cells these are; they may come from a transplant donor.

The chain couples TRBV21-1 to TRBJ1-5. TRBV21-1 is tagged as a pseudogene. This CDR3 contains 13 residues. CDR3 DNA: TGTGCCAGCAGCAAAGCGAAGGGACAGCCCCAGCATTTT. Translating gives CASSKAKGQPQHF.

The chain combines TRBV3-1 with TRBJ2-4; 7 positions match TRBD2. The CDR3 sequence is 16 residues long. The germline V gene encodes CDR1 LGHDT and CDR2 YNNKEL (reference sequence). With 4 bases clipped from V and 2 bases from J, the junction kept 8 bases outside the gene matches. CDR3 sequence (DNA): TGTGCCAGCAGCCCCCCGGCGGGAGTCCCCAAAAACATTCAGTACTTC. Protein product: CASSPPAGVPKNIQYF.

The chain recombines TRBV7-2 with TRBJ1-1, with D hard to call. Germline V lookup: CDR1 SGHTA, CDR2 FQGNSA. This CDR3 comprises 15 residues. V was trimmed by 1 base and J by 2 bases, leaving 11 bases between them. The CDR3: CASSLDRAGNTEAFF. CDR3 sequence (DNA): TGTGCCAGCAGCTTAGATCGGGCAGGAAACACTGAAGCTTTCTTT.

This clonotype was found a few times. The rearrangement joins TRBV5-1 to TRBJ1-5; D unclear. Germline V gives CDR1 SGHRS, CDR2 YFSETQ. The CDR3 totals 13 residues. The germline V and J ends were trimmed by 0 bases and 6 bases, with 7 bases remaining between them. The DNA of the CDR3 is TGCGCCAGCAGCTTGGGAACCCGTCAGCCCCAGCATTTT. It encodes CASSLGTRQPQHF.

CDR3 nucleotide sequence: TGCGCCGGGACAGGGAATACCGGGGAGCTGTTTTTT. Amino acids: CAGTGNTGELFF. The chain recombines TRBV5-1 with TRBJ2-2, with 9 nucleotides matching TRBD1. The CDR3 has 12 residues. J gave up 5 bases and V 10 bases, and 3 bases lay outside the gene matches. The V gene's germline CDR1 is SGHRS and CDR2 YFSETQ.

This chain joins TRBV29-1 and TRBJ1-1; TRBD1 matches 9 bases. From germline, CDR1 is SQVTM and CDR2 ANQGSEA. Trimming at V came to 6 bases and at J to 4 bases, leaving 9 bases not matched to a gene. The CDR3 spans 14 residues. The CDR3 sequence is CSVDRGRWATEAFF. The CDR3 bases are TGCAGCGTGGACAGGGGTCGGTGGGCCACTGAAGCTTTCTTT.

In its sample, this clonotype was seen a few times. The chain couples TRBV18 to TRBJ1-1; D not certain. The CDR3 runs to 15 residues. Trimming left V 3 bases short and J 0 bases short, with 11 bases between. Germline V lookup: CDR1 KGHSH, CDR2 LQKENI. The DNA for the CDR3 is TGTGCCAGCTCACCTCTTGGCAGCATGAACACTGAAGCTTTCTTT. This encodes CASSPLGSMNTEAFF.

The CDR3 nucleotides read TGTGCCACCAGCGGTACAGGGATCTCTAATACGCAGTATTTT. Protein sequence: CATSGTGISNTQYF. This chain joins TRBV24-1 and TRBJ2-3; D is possibly TRBD1 (6 bases). CDR1 and CDR2 from the germline V gene are KGHDR and SFDVKD. V shed 7 bases and J shed 7 bases, with 17 bases lying between them. This CDR3 is built from 14 residues.

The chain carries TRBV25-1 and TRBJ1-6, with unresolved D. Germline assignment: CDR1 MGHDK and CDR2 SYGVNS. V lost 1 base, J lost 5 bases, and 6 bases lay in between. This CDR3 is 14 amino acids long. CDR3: CASSEWPDNSPLHF. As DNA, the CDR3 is TGTGCCAGCAGTGAATGGCCGGATAATTCACCCCTCCACTTT.

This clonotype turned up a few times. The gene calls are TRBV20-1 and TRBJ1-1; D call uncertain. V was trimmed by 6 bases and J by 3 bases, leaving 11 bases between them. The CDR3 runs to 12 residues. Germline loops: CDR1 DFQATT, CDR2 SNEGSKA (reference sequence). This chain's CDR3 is CSAGKTYTEAFF. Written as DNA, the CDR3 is TGCAGTGCGGGCAAAACCTACACTGAAGCTTTCTTT.

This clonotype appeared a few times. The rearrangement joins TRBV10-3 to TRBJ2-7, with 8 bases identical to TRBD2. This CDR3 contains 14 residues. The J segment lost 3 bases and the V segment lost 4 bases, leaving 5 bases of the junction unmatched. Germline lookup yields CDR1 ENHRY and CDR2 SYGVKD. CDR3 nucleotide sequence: TGTGCCATCAGTGCGAGGACTAGCAGCTACGAGCAGTACTTC. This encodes CAISARTSSYEQYF.

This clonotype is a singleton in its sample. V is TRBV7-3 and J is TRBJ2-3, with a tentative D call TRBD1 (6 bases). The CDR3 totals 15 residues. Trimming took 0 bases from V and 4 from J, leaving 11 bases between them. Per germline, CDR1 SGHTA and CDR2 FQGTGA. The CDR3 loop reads CASSLTGAAADTQYF. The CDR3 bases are TGTGCCAGCAGCTTAACGGGGGCCGCCGCAGATACGCAGTATTTT.

The CDR3 nucleotides are TGTGCCAGCAGTTTAGCGCTAGGGGGGGATTTATTACAGGCAGCTTTCTTT. Protein: CASSLALGGDLLQAAFF. V gene TRBV12-3 or TRBV12-4 combines with J gene TRBJ1-1; D perhaps matches TRBD1 (6 bases). V lost 0 bases and J 10 bases, leaving 24 bases between the germline ends. This CDR3 region has 17 residues.

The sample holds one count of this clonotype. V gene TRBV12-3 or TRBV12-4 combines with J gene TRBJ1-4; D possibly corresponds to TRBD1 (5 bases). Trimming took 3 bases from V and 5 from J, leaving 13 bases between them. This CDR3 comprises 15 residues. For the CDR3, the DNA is TGTGCCAGCAGTTTTTTGGGGGTGGGGAATGAAAAACTGTTTTTT. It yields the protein CASSFLGVGNEKLFF.

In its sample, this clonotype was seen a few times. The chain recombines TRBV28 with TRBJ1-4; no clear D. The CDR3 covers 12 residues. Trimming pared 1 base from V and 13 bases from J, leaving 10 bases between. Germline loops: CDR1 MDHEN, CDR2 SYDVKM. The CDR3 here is CASSLSSKGLFF. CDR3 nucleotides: TGTGCCAGCAGTTTATCATCAAAGGGACTGTTTTTT.